This T cell receptor (beta chain) originates from a study of identical twins. This clonotype was seen a handful of times. Its antigen is not known. General study results and limits: Cross-sectional statistical analysis, not tracking of the same donors, underpinned the conclusions.

MiXCR was run by TCRdb on the 5' RACE reads, yielding one entry per CDR3 protein. The sample records roughly 720,000 distinct CDR3 sequences, about 20% being singletons. With 6 bases removed from V and 1 base from J, the gap between germline ends came to 14 bases. CDR1 and CDR2 (germline): DFQATT, SNEGSKA (reference sequence). The length of the CDR3 is 14 residues. The data also belong to a second study, concerning T cells expressing NK-cell markers. From that second work: Seven sequenced donors out of eight were HCMV-seropositive, one seronegative. Of CD8+ T cells, about 1.0-7.5% belonged to dominant NKG2C+ clonotypes in several donors.

This chain uses TRBV20-1 with TRBJ2-3; weak D call: TRBD1 (6 bases). The sequencing sample was made of PBMCs. The sequence was obtained from a woman aged 18-29 years in good health. The CDR3 DNA follows: TGCAGTGCCGCATGGGGGCTGCGCACAGATACGCAGTATTTT. Protein product: CSAAWGLRTDTQYF.